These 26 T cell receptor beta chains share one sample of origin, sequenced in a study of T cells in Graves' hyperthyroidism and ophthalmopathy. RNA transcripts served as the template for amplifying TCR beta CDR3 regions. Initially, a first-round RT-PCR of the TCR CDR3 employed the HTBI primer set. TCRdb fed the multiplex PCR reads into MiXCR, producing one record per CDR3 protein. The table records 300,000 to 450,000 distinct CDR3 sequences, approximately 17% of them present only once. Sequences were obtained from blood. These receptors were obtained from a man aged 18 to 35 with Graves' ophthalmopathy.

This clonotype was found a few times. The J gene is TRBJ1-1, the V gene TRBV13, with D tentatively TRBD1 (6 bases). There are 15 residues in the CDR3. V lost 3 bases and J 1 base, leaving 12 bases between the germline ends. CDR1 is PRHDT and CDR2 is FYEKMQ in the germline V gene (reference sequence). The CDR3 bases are TGTGCCAGCAGCTTTAGGGGGGTATCGAACACTGAAGCTTTCTTT. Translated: CASSFRGVSNTEAFF.

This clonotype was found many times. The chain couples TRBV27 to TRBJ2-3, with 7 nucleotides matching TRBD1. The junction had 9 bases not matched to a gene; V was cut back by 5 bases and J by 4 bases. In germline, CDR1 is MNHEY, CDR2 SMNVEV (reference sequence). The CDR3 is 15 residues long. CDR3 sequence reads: CASSPPGGGADTQYF. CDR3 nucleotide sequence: TGTGCCAGCAGTCCCCCAGGGGGTGGGGCAGATACGCAGTATTTT.

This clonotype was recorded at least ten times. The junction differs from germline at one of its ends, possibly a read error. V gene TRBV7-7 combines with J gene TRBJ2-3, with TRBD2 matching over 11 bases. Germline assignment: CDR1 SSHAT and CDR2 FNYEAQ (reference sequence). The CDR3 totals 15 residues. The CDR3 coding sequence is TGTGCTAGCAGCGCAACTAGCGGGGGTCGCGATACGCAGTATTTT. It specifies CASSATSGGRDTQYF. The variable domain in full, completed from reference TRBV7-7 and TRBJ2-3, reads GAGVSQSPRYKVTKRGQDVTLRCDPISSHATLYWYQQALGQGPEFLTYFNYEAQPDKSGLPSDRFSAERPEGSISTLTIQRTEQRDSAMYRCASSATSGGRDTQYFGPGTRLTVL.

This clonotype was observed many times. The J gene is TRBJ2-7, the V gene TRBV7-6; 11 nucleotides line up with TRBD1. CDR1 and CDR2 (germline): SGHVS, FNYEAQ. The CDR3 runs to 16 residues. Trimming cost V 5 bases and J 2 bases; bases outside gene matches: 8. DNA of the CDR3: TGTGCCAGCAGCCAGATCGGACAGGGGGCCACCTACGAGCAGTACTTC. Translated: CASSQIGQGATYEQYF.

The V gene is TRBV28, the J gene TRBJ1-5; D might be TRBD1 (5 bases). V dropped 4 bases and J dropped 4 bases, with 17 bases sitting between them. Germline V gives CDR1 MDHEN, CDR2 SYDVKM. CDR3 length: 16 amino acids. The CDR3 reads CASSSLAGNGNQPQHF. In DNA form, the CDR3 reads TGTGCCAGCAGTTCCCTGGCAGGGAATGGGAATCAGCCCCAGCATTTT.

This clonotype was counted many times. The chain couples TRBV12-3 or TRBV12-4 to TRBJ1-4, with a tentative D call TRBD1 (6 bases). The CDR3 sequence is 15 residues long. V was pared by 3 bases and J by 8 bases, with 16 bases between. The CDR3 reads CASSLAGASDEKLFF. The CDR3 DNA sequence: TGTGCCAGCAGTTTGGCGGGGGCTTCGGACGAAAAACTGTTTTTT.

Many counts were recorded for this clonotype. The CDR3 loop is CASSQDRNRHSYEQYF. CDR3 nucleotide sequence: TGTGCCAGCAGCCAAGATCGGAATCGTCACTCCTACGAGCAGTACTTC. V is TRBV3-1 and J is TRBJ2-7; D remains unclear. The CDR3 loop spans 16 amino acids. CDR1 is LGHDT, CDR2 YNNKEL, per germline (reference sequence). Trimming cost V 0 bases and J 0 bases, with 12 bases left between them.

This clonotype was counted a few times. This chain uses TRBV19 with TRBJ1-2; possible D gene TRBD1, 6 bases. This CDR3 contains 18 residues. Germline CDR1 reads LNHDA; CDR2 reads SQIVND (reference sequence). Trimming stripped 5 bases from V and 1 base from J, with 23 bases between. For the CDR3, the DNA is TGTGCCAGTAGTCCGACGCAGGGGCAGGTACCACGTAACTATGGCTACACCTTC. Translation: CASSPTQGQVPRNYGYTF.

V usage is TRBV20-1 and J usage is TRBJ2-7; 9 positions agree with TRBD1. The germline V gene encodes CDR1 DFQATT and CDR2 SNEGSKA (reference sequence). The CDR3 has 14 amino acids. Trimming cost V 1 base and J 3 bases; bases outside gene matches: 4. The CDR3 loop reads CSARGDRDYYEQYF. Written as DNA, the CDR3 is TGCAGTGCTAGAGGGGACAGGGATTACTACGAGCAGTACTTC.

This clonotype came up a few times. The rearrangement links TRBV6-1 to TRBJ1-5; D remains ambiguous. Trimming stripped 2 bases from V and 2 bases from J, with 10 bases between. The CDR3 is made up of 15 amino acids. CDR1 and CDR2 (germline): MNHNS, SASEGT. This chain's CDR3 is CASSELGMGNQPQHF. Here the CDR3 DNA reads TGTGCCAGCAGTGAACTGGGTATGGGCAATCAGCCCCAGCATTTT.

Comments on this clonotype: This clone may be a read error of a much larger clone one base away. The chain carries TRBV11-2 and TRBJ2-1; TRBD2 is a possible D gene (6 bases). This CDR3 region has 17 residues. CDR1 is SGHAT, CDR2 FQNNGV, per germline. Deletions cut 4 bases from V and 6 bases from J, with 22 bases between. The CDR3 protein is CASSSHPWRGRCNEQFF. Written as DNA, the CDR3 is TGTGCCAGCAGCTCGCACCCCTGGCGGGGCCGATGCAATGAGCAGTTCTTC. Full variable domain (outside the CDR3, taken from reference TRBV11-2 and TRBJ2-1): EAGVAQSPRYKIIEKRQSVAFWCNPISGHATLYWYQQILGQGPKLLIQFQNNGVVDDSQLPKDRFSAERLKGVDSTLKIQPAKLEDSAVYLCASSSHPWRGRCNEQFFGPGTRLTVL.

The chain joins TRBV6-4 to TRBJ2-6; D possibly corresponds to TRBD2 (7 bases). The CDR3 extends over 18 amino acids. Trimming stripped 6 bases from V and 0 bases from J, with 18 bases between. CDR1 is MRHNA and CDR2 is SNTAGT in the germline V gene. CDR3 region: CASSQVAGAFSGANVLTF. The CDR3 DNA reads TGTGCCAGCAGCCAGGTGGCGGGGGCCTTCTCTGGGGCCAACGTCCTGACTTTC.

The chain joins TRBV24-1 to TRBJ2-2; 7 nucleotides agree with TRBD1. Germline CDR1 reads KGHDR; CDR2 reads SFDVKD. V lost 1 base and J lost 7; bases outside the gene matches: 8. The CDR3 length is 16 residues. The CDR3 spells CATSDFRTGVIGELFF. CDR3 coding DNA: TGTGCCACCAGTGATTTTCGCACAGGGGTTATCGGGGAGCTGTTTTTT.

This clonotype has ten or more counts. The CDR3 is CSARGGLGNEKLFF. CDR3 in DNA: TGCAGTGCCCGAGGGGGGCTAGGTAATGAAAAACTGTTTTTT. This chain uses TRBV20-1 with TRBJ1-4, with D tentatively TRBD1 (6 bases). Germline V gene sequence: CDR1 DFQATT, CDR2 SNEGSKA (reference sequence). The CDR3 is 14 residues long. Trimming shortened V by 6 bases and J by 4 bases, and 15 bases separated the two germline ends.

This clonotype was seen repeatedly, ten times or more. CDR3 sequence: CASSQDLGGQLSVNTEAFF. In nucleotides, the CDR3 is TGTGCCAGCAGCCAAGATCTGGGCGGACAACTTTCGGTGAACACTGAAGCTTTCTTT. This sequence joins TRBV3-1 and TRBJ1-1; perhaps TRBD1 as D (5 bases). Per the germline V gene, CDR1 is LGHDT and CDR2 is YNNKEL (reference sequence). This CDR3 has 19 residues. V lost 0 bases, J lost 0 bases, and 20 bases lay in between.

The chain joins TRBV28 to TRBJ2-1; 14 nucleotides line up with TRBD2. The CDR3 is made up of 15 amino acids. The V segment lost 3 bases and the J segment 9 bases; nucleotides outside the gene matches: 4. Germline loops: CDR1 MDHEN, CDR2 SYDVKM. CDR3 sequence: CASSLGTSGGSEQFF. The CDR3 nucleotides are TGTGCCAGCAGTTTGGGGACTAGCGGGGGAAGTGAGCAGTTCTTC.

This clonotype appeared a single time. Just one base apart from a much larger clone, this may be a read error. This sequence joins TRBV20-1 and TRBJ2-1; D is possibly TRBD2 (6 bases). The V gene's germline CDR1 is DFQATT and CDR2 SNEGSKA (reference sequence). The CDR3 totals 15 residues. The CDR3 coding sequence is TGCAGTGCTCCCGGGCGACTAGGGACCTCCAATGAGCAGCTCTTC. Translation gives CSAPGRLGTSNEQLF.

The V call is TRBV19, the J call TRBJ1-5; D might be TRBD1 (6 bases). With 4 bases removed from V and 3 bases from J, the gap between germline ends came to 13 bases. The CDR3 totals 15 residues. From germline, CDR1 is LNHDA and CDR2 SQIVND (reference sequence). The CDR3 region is CASSRLDSFNQPQHF. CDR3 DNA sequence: TGTGCCAGTAGTAGACTGGACAGTTTCAATCAGCCCCAGCATTTT.

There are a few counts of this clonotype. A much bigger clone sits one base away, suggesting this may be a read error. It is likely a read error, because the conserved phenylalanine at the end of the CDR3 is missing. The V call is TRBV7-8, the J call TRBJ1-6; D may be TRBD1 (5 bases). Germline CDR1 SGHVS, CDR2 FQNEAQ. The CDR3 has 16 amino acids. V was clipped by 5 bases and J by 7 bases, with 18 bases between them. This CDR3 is CASSPLGAGGNSPLHL. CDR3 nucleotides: TGTGCCAGCAGCCCCCTCGGGGCGGGAGGAAATTCACCCCTCCACCTT.

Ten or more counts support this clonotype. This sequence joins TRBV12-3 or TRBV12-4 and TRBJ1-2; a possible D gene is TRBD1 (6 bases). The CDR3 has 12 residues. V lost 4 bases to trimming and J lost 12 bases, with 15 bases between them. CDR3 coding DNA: TGTGCCAGCAGTTCCATCGCCGGGACAAACACCTTC. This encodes CASSSIAGTNTF.

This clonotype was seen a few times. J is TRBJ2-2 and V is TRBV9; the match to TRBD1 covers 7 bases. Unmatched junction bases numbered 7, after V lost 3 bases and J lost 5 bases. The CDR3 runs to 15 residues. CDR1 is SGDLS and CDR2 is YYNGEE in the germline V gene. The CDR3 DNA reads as TGTGCCAGCAGCGATTGGGACAGAGGAACCGGGGAGCTGTTTTTT. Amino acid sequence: CASSDWDRGTGELFF.

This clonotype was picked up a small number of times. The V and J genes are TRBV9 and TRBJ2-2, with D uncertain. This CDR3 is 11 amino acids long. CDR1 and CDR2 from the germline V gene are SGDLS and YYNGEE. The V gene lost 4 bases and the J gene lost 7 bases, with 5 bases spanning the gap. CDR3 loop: CASSIHGELFF. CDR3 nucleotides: TGTGCCAGCAGCATACACGGGGAGCTGTTTTTT.

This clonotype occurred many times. CDR3 coding DNA: TGTGCCAGCAGTTTTACAGGGGGGGCGACTGAAGCTTTCTTT. Translating gives CASSFTGGATEAFF. The chain is built from TRBV6-2 or TRBV6-3 and TRBJ1-1, with 8 bases that match TRBD1. J was trimmed by 5 bases and V by 4 bases; bases with no gene match: 6. Germline V gene sequence: CDR1 MNHEY, CDR2 SVGEGT. This CDR3 has 14 amino acids.

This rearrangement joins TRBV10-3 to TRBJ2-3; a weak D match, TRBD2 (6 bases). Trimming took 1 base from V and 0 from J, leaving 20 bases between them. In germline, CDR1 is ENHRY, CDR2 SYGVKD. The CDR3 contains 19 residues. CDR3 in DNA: TGTGCCATCAGTGAGTTCGGACTAATGGGCCCACTCAGCACAGATACGCAGTATTTT. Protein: CAISEFGLMGPLSTDTQYF.

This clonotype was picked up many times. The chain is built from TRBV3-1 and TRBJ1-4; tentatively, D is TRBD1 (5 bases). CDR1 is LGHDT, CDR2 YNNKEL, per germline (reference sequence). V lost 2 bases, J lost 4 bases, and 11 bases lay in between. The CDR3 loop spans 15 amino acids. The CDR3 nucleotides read TGTGCCAGCAGCCAAAAGGGGCTGGGTAATGAAAAACTGTTTTTT. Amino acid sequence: CASSQKGLGNEKLFF. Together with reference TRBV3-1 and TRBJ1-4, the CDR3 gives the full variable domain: DTAVSQTPKYLVTQMGNDKSIKCEQNLGHDTMYWYKQDSKKFLKIMFSYNNKELIINETVPNRFSPKSPDKAHLNLHINSLELGDSAVYFCASSQKGLGNEKLFFGSGTQLSVL.

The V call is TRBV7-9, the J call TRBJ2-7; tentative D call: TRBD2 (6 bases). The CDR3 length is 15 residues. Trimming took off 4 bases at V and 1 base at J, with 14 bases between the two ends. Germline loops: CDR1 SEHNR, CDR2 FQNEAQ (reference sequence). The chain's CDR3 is CASSSSGLPSYEQYF. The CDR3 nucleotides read TGTGCCAGCAGCTCTTCGGGACTCCCATCCTACGAGCAGTACTTC.